This entry concerns a single TCR beta chain. The data originate from a study of chemoradiotherapy in HPV16-positive cancers. The method was immunoSEQ multiplex PCR; TCRdb's version includes in-frame clones alone and lacks a portion of them. The sample has about 7,900 clones, roughly nine tenths seen once. Deletions cut 1 base from V and 0 bases from J, with 5 bases between. The CDR3 spans 14 residues. The germline V gene has CDR1 LNHDA and CDR2 SQIVND (reference sequence). The source of this sequence is a human donor with HPV-associated anogenital cancer. V gene TRBV19 combines with J gene TRBJ2-3; D is unresolved. This specimen was blood, taken from a patient who underwent chemoradiotherapy. CDR3 nucleotides: TGTGCCAGTAGTATAGTATCTAGCACAGATACGCAGTATTTT. Its protein product is CASSIVSSTDTQYF.